These 11 T cell receptor beta chains came from one sample sequenced in a study of read filtering for tumor transcriptome and immune sequencing. Molecular barcoded adaptors covering alpha/delta and beta/gamma chains were used on around 400 ng RNA. MiXCR, run by TCRdb on the reads, gives a single entry per CDR3 protein. The table records fewer than 50,000 distinct CDR3 sequences, roughly 13% of them present only once. Sequencing was done on a sample of a population of CD138-negative cells sorted from bone marrow. The receptors were gathered from a donor at least 40 years old with multiple myeloma.

Concerning this clonotype: The conserved phenylalanine or tryptophan is not found at the CDR3 terminus, so this likely reflects a read error. The rearrangement joins TRBV29-1 to TRBJ2-7, with D uncertain. CDR3 size: 11 residues. Germline V gene data show CDR1 as SQVTM and CDR2 as ANQGSEA. The CDR3 DNA is TGCGGCGTCTCCAGGTCCGGCGAGCAGTACCTC. Translation: CGVSRSGEQYL.

With regard to this clonotype: The junction and the germline gene differ at one end; a read error may be behind it. This chain links TRBV7-9 with TRBJ2-1, with D possibly TRBD1 on 5 matching bases. Germline V gene data show CDR1 as SEHNR and CDR2 as FQNEAQ (reference sequence). There are 15 residues in the CDR3. Written as DNA, the CDR3 is TGTGCGAGCAGCCCGGCCAGGGAAAGGCGCAATGAGCAGTTCTTC. It yields the protein CASSPARERRNEQFF.

In this sample, this clonotype turned up many times. The chain recombines TRBV28 with TRBJ2-5; weak D call: TRBD1 (6 bases). Per the germline V gene, CDR1 is MDHEN and CDR2 is SYDVKM. There are 14 residues in the CDR3. The germline V and J ends were trimmed by 4 bases and 2 bases, with 11 bases remaining between them. The CDR3, as DNA: TGTGCCAGCAGTTCGGACAGCTCACAAGAGACCCAGTACTTC. Protein: CASSSDSSQETQYF. The full variable domain, rest sourced from reference TRBV28 and TRBJ2-5, is DVKVTQSSRYLVKRTGEKVFLECVQDMDHENMFWYRQDPGLGLRLIYFSYDVKMKEKGDIPEGYSVSREKKERFSLILESASTNQTSMYLCASSSDSSQETQYFGPGTRLLVL.

Regarding this clonotype: This may come from a read error, since a much larger clone is one base off. No conserved phenylalanine or tryptophan is present at the end of the CDR3, so a read error is the likely explanation. The CDR3 loop is CSASPGEGGKGNTEAFL. In nucleotides, the CDR3 is TGCAGTGCTAGCCCCGGCGAAGGGGGCAAGGGTAACACTGAAGCTTTCCTT. The chain uses TRBV20-1 and TRBJ1-1, with 7 positions matching TRBD1. Germline trimming cut 3 bases from V and 2 bases from J; bases unmatched to any gene: 15. This CDR3 is built from 17 residues. Germline V gives CDR1 DFQATT, CDR2 SNEGSKA (reference sequence).

This clonotype occurred many times. The CDR3 is CASSDGTVTEAFF. The CDR3 region has the DNA TGTGCCAGCAGCGATGGGACAGTCACTGAAGCTTTCTTT. The V and J genes are TRBV7-2 and TRBJ1-1; 7 nucleotides agree with TRBD1. This CDR3 contains 13 residues. Losses at the gene ends were 5 bases for V and 4 bases for J; bases not matched to a gene: 4. Per germline, CDR1 SGHTA and CDR2 FQGNSA.

The V and J genes are TRBV20-1 and TRBJ1-5; unclear D gene. CDR3 length: 14 amino acids. Trimming took 0 bases from V and 5 from J, leaving 11 bases between them. Germline V lookup: CDR1 DFQATT, CDR2 SNEGSKA (reference sequence). In DNA form, the CDR3 reads TGCAGTGCTAGAGATCGGACGATCTATCAGCCCCAGCATTTT. It codes for CSARDRTIYQPQHF.

Ten or more counts support this clonotype. The chain has TRBV4-1 and TRBJ1-6; D is possibly TRBD1 (6 bases). Germline V gives CDR1 MGHRA, CDR2 YSYEKL. The length of the CDR3 is 15 residues. V was shortened by 0 bases and J by 10 bases, with 13 bases between the two germline ends. The CDR3 coding sequence is TGCGCCAGCAGCCAAGATTCAGGGGCCCGGTCACCCCTCCACTTT. It specifies CASSQDSGARSPLHF.

This clonotype was detected many times. The chain carries TRBV20-1 and TRBJ2-7; no clear D gene. Trimming pared 3 bases from V and 3 bases from J, leaving 9 bases between. CDR1 is DFQATT and CDR2 is SNEGSKA in the germline V gene (reference sequence). The CDR3 consists of 12 residues. The CDR3 is CSARTPNYEQYF. The CDR3 DNA reads TGCAGTGCTAGGACACCGAACTACGAGCAGTACTTC.

As concerns this clonotype: A much larger clone lies a single base off, so this may be a read error. This chain connects TRBV20-1 to TRBJ1-2, with TRBD1 matching over 7 bases. Germline CDR1 and CDR2: DFQATT and SNEGSKA (reference sequence). This CDR3 has 13 residues. V lost 3 bases, J lost 8 bases, and 9 bases stayed unmatched. The CDR3 nucleotides are TGCAGTGCTAGTGCTACAGGGGCGCTAGGCTACACCTTC. This gives the protein CSASATGALGYTF.

This clonotype was observed at least ten times. The chain couples TRBV30 to TRBJ1-4; no clear D. Germline loops: CDR1 GTSNPN, CDR2 SVGIG (reference sequence). The CDR3 runs to 13 residues. The germline V and J ends were trimmed by 0 bases and 4 bases, with 6 bases remaining between them. This chain's CDR3 is CAWSVNLNEKLFF. The DNA of the CDR3 is TGTGCCTGGAGTGTAAACCTTAATGAAAAACTGTTTTTT.

This clonotype occurred many times. This rearrangement joins TRBV19 to TRBJ1-5; no firm D call. This CDR3 is 14 amino acids long. CDR1 and CDR2 from the germline V gene are LNHDA and SQIVND (reference sequence). Deletions cut 7 bases from V and 3 bases from J, with 13 bases between. CDR3 nucleotides: TGTGCCAGTACCACAACAGTTTCCAATCAGCCCCAGCATTTT. It yields the protein CASTTTVSNQPQHF.